This note documents a single T cell receptor (beta chain) sequence. Trimming took 0 bases from V and 3 from J, leaving 8 bases between them. Germline V gene sequence: CDR1 SGHAT, CDR2 FQNNGV. CDR3 length: 14 amino acids. The sample belongs to a study of blood T cell repertoires in COVID-19. Repertoires were generated with immunoSEQ multiplex PCR, while TCRdb's copy carries only in-frame clones and drops some. Counted here are some 250,000 clones, around 87% occurring once; the ten biggest clones make up approximately 6.8%. J is TRBJ1-2 and V is TRBV11-2; D gene uncertain. This TCR derives from a woman aged 70-85 years with active or convalescent COVID-19. Sequences were obtained from peripheral blood. The CDR3: CASSLDSADYGYTF. CDR3 DNA: TGTGCCAGCAGCTTAGATTCCGCGGACTATGGCTACACCTTC.